These T cell receptor beta chains were read from a single sample in a study of blood T cell repertoires in COVID-19. TCRdb's copy holds only in-frame clones and misses some; the assay was immunoSEQ multiplex PCR. The sample carries under 130,000 clones, 69% recorded once. Sequencing was done on a sample of peripheral blood. Receptors were obtained from a man older than 75 with acute or convalescent COVID-19. Each CDR3 is given with its conserved first and last residue. The D gene is left open where the match is weak. Expanded clones are given a class, and other clones once, few, many or no size at all.

cdr3_length	d_call	clone_size	v_call	j_call	cdr3_aa	cdr3_nt
14	.	few	TRBV9	TRBJ1-2	CASSVEGASYGYTF	TGTGCCAGCAGCGTAGAAGGGGCGAGCTATGGCTACACCTTC
19	TRBD2	.	TRBV10-3	TRBJ2-1	CAISESGLAAAIEDNEQFF	TGTGCCATCAGTGAGTCGGGACTAGCGGCTGCAATCGAAGACAATGAGCAGTTCTTC
13	.	.	TRBV12-3/TRBV12-4	TRBJ2-1	CASSLQGGDEQFF	TGTGCCAGCAGCTTGCAGGGGGGAGATGAGCAGTTCTTC
15	TRBD1	.	TRBV10-3	TRBJ1-4	CAISDIDRGHEKLFF	TGTGCCATCAGTGACATAGACAGGGGGCATGAAAAACTGTTTTTT
14	TRBD1	.	TRBV7-6	TRBJ1-6	CASTPDTGGPPLHF	TGTGCCAGCACCCCGGATACAGGGGGTCCACCCCTCCACTTT
15	TRBD2	.	TRBV28	TRBJ2-1	CASARLAGNRNEQFF	TGTGCCAGCGCCAGGCTAGCGGGAAATCGCAATGAGCAGTTCTTC
13	.	.	TRBV30	TRBJ2-7	CAWSIWQKDEQYF	TGTGCCTGGAGTATATGGCAGAAAGACGAGCAGTACTTC
15	.	.	TRBV28	TRBJ1-4	CASTKGAGYNEKLFF	TGTGCCAGCACCAAAGGGGCAGGGTATAATGAAAAACTGTTTTTT
16	TRBD2	few	TRBV2	TRBJ2-1	CASSQRLADLYNEQFF	TGTGCCAGCAGTCAGAGACTAGCTGACTTATACAATGAGCAGTTCTTC
15	.	.	TRBV28	TRBJ1-5	CASSLTNLSNQPQHF	TGTGCCAGCAGTTTGACAAATCTTAGCAATCAGCCCCAGCATTTT
14	TRBD1	.	TRBV28	TRBJ1-2	CASSSPGQGYGYTF	TGTGCCAGCAGTTCCCCGGGACAGGGCTACGGCTACACCTTC
16	.	.	TRBV11-2	TRBJ1-4	CASSLRPRGINEKLFF	TGTGCCAGCAGCTTAAGGCCCAGGGGTATTAATGAAAAACTGTTTTTT
15	.	.	TRBV24-1	TRBJ2-7	CATSDSSGLRGEQYF	TGTGCCACCAGTGATTCCTCCGGCCTGCGAGGGGAGCAGTACTTC
14	TRBD2	.	TRBV2	TRBJ2-3	CASRPLAGTDTQYF	TGTGCCAGCAGGCCCCTAGCGGGCACAGATACGCAGTATTTT
14	.	.	TRBV4-2	TRBJ1-6	CASRIGLDNSPLHF	TGTGCCAGCAGGATCGGACTTGATAATTCACCCCTCCACTTT
14	TRBD1	.	TRBV7-9	TRBJ1-5	CASSATGVHQPQHF	TGTGCCAGCAGCGCCACAGGGGTCCATCAGCCCCAGCATTTT
12	.	.	TRBV7-9	TRBJ2-1	CASSSTSTEQFF	TGTGCCAGCAGCTCAACTAGTACTGAGCAGTTCTTC
13	.	.	TRBV7-2	TRBJ1-5	CASSVNRDQPQHF	TGTGCCAGCAGCGTGAACAGGGATCAGCCCCAGCATTTT
14	TRBD1	.	TRBV5-1	TRBJ2-7	CASSSTGGSIEQYF	TGCGCCAGCAGCTCTACAGGGGGCTCGATCGAGCAGTACTTC
13	.	.	TRBV3-1/TRBV3-2	TRBJ2-3	CASSRLDTDTQYF	TGTGCCAGCAGCCGACTAGATACTGATACGCAGTATTTT
15	.	.	TRBV7-2	TRBJ1-4	CASSLVGGNNEKLFF	TGTGCCAGCAGCTTAGTCGGGGGTAATAATGAAAAACTGTTTTTT
16	.	.	TRBV18	TRBJ2-2	CASSPLGGRDTGELFF	TGTGCCAGCTCACCACTCGGGGGGCGTGACACCGGGGAGCTGTTTTTT